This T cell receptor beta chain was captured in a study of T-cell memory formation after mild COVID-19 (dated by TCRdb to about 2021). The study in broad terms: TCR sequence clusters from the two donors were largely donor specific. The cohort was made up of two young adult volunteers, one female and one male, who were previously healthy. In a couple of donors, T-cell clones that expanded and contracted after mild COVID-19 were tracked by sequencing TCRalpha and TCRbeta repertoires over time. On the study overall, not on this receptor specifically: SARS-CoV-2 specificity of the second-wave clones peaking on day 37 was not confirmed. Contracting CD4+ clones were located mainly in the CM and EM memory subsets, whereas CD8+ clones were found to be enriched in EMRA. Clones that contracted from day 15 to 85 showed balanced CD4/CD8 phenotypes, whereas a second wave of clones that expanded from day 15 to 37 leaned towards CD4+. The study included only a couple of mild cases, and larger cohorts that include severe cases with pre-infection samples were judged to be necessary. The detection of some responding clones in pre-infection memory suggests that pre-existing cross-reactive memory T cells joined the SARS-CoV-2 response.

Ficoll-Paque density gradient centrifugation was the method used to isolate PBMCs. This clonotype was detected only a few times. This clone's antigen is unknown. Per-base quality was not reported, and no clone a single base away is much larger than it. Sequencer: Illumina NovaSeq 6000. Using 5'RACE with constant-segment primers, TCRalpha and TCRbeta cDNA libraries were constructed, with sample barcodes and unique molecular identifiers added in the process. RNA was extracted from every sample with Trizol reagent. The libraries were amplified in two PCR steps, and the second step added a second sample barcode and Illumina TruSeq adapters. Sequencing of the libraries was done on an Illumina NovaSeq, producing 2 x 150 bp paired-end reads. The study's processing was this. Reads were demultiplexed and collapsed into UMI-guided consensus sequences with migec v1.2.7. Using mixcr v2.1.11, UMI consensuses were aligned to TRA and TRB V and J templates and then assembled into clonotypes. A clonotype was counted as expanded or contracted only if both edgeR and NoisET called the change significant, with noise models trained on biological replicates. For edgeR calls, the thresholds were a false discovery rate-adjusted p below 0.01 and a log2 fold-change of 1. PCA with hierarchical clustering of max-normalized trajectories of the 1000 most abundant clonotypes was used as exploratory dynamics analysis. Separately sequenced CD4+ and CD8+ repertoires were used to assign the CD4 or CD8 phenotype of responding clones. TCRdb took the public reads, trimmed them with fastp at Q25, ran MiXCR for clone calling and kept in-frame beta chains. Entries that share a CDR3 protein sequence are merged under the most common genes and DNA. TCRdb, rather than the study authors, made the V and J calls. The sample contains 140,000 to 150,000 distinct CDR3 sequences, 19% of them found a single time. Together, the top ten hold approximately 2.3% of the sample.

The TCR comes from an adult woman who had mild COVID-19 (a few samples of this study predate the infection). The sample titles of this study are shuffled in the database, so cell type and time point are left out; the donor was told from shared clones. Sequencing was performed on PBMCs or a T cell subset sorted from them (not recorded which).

The DNA sequence is TGTGCCAGCAGCCTTCAGACTAGCGGGATTCTGGCAGATACGCAGTATTTT. It specifies CASSLQTSGILADTQYF. The chain was built from TRBV4-2 and TRBJ2-3; 11 bases in between match TRBD2. As encoded in the germline V gene, CDR1 is LGHNA while CDR2 is YNFKEQ. Its CDR3 holds 17 amino acids, cysteine through phenylalanine. This entry keeps only the CDR3 DNA: 51 bases, framed from base 1. The V end gives up 4 bases and the J end 4 bases, leaving 10 bases in the junction not matched to a gene.